The text below deals with one T cell receptor beta chain. The antigen remains undetermined. The data derive from a study of T cells in Graves' hyperthyroidism and ophthalmopathy. Study-level results: In simple terms, a model built on 13 V-J features told ophthalmopathy apart from stable hyperthyroidism.

The PBMCs studied were ones that came from about 10 ml fresh peripheral blood. In germline, CDR1 is LNHDA, CDR2 SQIVND (reference sequence). CDR3 length equals 16 residues. J was trimmed by 2 bases and V by 5 bases; bases with no gene match: 5. RNA transcripts provided the source from which TCR beta CDR3 regions were amplified. With the HTBI primer set, the TCR CDR3 went through a first round of RT-PCR. From the multiplex PCR reads, TCRdb called clonotypes with MiXCR, one entry per CDR3 protein. The sample yields hundreds of thousands of distinct CDR3 sequences, about 15% seen once. Sequenced sample: blood. The V and J genes are TRBV19 and TRBJ2-3, with TRBD2 matching over 12 bases. The receptor's source is a man aged 18 to 30 with Graves' ophthalmopathy. Here the CDR3 DNA reads TGTGCCAGTAGTCTACTAGCGGGGGGAGACACAGATACGCAGTATTTT. It encodes CASSLLAGGDTDTQYF.